This TCR beta chain was obtained from a study of blood T cells in healthy people across ages. Notes on the study in general: A strong correlation was found between TCR beta diversity and the percentage of naive T cells.

On this clonotype itself: The antigen is undetermined.

From germline, CDR1 is MNHNY and CDR2 SVGAGI (reference sequence). V dropped 2 bases and J dropped 3 bases, with 10 bases sitting between them. The CDR3 runs 14 residues. For the second PCR, which ran for about 7 to 11 cycles, a sample-barcoded 5' primer and a J-beta primer mix were used. TCRdb analysed the 5' RACE reads with MiXCR anew, one entry per CDR3 protein. The sample consists of 780,000 or so distinct CDR3 sequences, around a quarter of them appearing once. In addition, the sample was reused for a study of T cells of mothers and their children. That paper states: Extraction yielded RNA that went, in full, into cDNA synthesis at around 1.5 ug per 15 ul. Researchers report slightly higher, though non-significant, overlap in related mother-child pairs than in unrelated pairs.

This clonotype was obtained from a boy aged 5-17 years in good health. This chain connects TRBV6-6 to TRBJ1-1; D ambiguous. The sample comprised blood. The CDR3 DNA is TGTGCCAGCAGTTACCCTGGAGCGGACACTGAAGCTTTCTTT. It yields the protein CASSYPGADTEAFF.